Sequencing of this T cell receptor (beta chain) was carried out in a study of PD-L1 blockade in urothelial cancer. Germline CDR1 and CDR2: SGHVS and FNYEAQ. J gave up 4 bases and V 1 base, and 3 bases lay outside the gene matches. The CDR3 is 15 amino acids. Using immunoSEQ multiplex PCR, the repertoire was profiled, and TCRdb retains in-frame clones only, with some absent. The sample consists of about 24,000 clones, approximately 88% of them appearing once. The sample in question was PBMCs, obtained around atezolizumab (anti-PD-L1) treatment. The chain employs TRBV7-6 and TRBJ2-1; TRBD1 matches at 8 bases. This receptor was taken from a man between 70 and 80 years old with urothelial cancer. This chain's CDR3 is CASSLDTGGYNEQFF. CDR3 DNA sequence: TGTGCCAGCAGCTTAGATACAGGGGGGTACAATGAGCAGTTCTTC.